This entry is about one TCR beta chain. As yet, its antigen is unknown. This sample is drawn from a study of cytomegalovirus exposure and HLA in healthy donors. Across the whole study: A prior analysis found roughly 100 million unique TCR beta sequences from around 180 million T cells.

Study outcomes and limitations: Some V segments, TRBV6-2 and TRBV6-3 among them, were indistinguishable and were therefore excluded. Productive rates of about 87% or about 30% were seen for most TCR beta V segments in an earlier analysis.

Trimming at V came to 0 bases and at J to 5 bases, leaving 5 bases not matched to a gene. This CDR3 is built from 15 residues. Germline CDR1 is SGHKS and CDR2 is YYEKEE (reference sequence). Vbeta (60) and Jbeta (13) primers were used in the PCR. Repertoires were generated with immunoSEQ multiplex PCR, while TCRdb's copy carries only in-frame clones and drops some. The data contain roughly 95,000 clones, roughly four fifths of them singletons. This receptor was taken from a man in his thirties or forties in good health and CMV-seropositive. Sequencing input: PBMCs. This chain joins TRBV5-5 and TRBJ2-5, with 9 bases fitting TRBD1. The CDR3 nucleotides read TGTGCCAGCAGCTTGGATGGGACAGGGAGGGAGACCCAGTACTTC. This sequence encodes CASSLDGTGRETQYF. The full variable domain, its missing parts supplied by reference TRBV5-5 and TRBJ2-5, is DAGVTQSPTHLIKTRGQQVTLRCSPISGHKSVSWYQQVLGQGPQFIFQYYEKEERGRGNFPDRFSARQFPNYSSELNVNALLLGDSALYLCASSLDGTGRETQYFGPGTRLLVL.